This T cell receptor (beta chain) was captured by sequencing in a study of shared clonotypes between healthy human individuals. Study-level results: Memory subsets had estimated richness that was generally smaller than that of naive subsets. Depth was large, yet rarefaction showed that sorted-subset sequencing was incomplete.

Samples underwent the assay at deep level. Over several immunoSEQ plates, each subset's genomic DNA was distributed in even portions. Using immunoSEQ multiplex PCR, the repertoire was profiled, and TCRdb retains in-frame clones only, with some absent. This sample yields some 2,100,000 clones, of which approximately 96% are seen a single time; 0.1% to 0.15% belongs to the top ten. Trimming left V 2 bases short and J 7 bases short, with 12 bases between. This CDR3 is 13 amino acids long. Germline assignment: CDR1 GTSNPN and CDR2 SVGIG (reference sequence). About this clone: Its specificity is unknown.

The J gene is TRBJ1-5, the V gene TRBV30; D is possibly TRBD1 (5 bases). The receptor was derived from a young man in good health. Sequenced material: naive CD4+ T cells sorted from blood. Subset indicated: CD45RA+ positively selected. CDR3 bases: TGTGCCTGGAGTCCCGGTTGGGGGCAGCCCCAGCATTTT. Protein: CAWSPGWGQPQHF.